The 8 T cell receptor beta chains given below trace back to one sample, sequenced in a study of blood T cells in healthy people across ages. Primed by a sample-barcoded 5' primer and a J-beta primer mix, a second PCR proceeded for about 7 to 11 cycles. Using its own MiXCR run on the 5' RACE reads, TCRdb lists one record per CDR3 protein. The data show some 920,000 distinct CDR3 sequences, roughly 47% seen once. The sample was blood. Every receptor here comes from a woman between 55 and 75 years old in good health.

The CDR3 region has the DNA TGTGCCAGCAGTTCCCCGGGACTAGCGGGAGGGACGCTAGAGACCCAGTACTTC. Protein product: CASSSPGLAGGTLETQYF. V usage is TRBV12-3 or TRBV12-4 and J usage is TRBJ2-5, with 16 bases identical to TRBD2. The CDR3 runs 18 residues. J lost 4 bases, V lost 4 bases, and 9 bases had no gene match.

V is TRBV29-1 and J is TRBJ1-2; D may be TRBD1 (5 bases). The CDR3 covers 11 residues. Trimming removed 3 bases from V and 3 bases from J, with 5 bases in between. Germline V gene lookup returns CDR1 SQVTM and CDR2 ANQGSEA. This CDR3 is CSVDRDYGYTF. The CDR3 coding sequence is TGCAGCGTTGACAGGGACTATGGCTACACCTTC.

To note about this clonotype: Sequence at one end of the junction differs from germline and may be a read error. The chain joins TRBV12-3 or TRBV12-4 to TRBJ2-4, with D possibly matching TRBD1 (6 bases). The J call is doubtful: the DNA matches TRBJ2-5 better. The CDR3 is made up of 13 amino acids. The DNA for the CDR3 is TGTGCCGGCAGCGCAACAGGGAAAGAGACCCAGTACTTC. Amino acids: CAGSATGKETQYF.

The chain is built from TRBV5-1 and TRBJ2-7; either TRBD1 or TRBD2 may supply D (5 bases each). Germline V gene data show CDR1 as SGHRS and CDR2 as YFSETQ. V lost 3 bases to trimming and J lost 0 bases, with 13 bases between them. This CDR3 region has 15 residues. In DNA, the CDR3 is TGCGCCAGCAGCTGGGACGGCAGGTCCTCCTACGAGCAGTACTTC. This encodes CASSWDGRSSYEQYF.

V gene TRBV27 combines with J gene TRBJ2-7, with TRBD2 matching 8 bases. CDR1 MNHEY and CDR2 SMNVEV come from the germline V gene (reference sequence). The J segment lost 3 bases and the V segment lost 5 bases, leaving 6 bases of the junction unmatched. This CDR3 spans 14 amino acids. Here the CDR3 reads CASSRGGTNYEQYF. The CDR3 DNA is TGTGCCAGCAGTCGGGGGGGAACCAACTACGAGCAGTACTTC.

The chain recombines TRBV20-1 with TRBJ1-5; D is ambiguous. V was pared by 7 bases and J by 0 bases, with 16 bases between. Germline loops: CDR1 DFQATT, CDR2 SNEGSKA (reference sequence). The CDR3 has 15 amino acids. CDR3 sequence: CSVIELQYSNQPQHF. The CDR3 region has the DNA TGCAGTGTTATAGAACTCCAATATAGCAATCAGCCCCAGCATTTT.

V and J are TRBV6-5 and TRBJ2-3; the D is unclear. The length of the CDR3 is 15 residues. V was clipped by 0 bases and J by 8 bases, with 15 bases between them. The V gene's germline CDR1 is MNHEY and CDR2 SVGAGI. The CDR3 bases are TGTGCCAGCAGTTACTCTGCTGGTTTGCCAGGTACGCAGTATTTT. It is translated as CASSYSAGLPGTQYF.

The chain combines TRBV11-2 with TRBJ2-3, with TRBD2 as a possible D gene (7 bases). Trimming shortened V by 5 bases and J by 10 bases, and 16 bases separated the two germline ends. Germline V gene lookup returns CDR1 SGHAT and CDR2 FQNNGV. This CDR3 has 13 residues. CDR3 sequence reads: CASSPVGGGSQYF. CDR3 in DNA: TGTGCCAGCAGCCCAGTAGGGGGGGGGTCGCAGTATTTT.